The source of this T cell receptor (beta chain) is a study of cytomegalovirus exposure and HLA in healthy donors. Notes on the study in general: The classifier, whose performance was assessed in both the original and validation cohorts, reportedly diagnosed cytomegalovirus status with high specificity and sensitivity. Specific recognition of CMV antigens was confirmed in vitro for a few chains (all CMV-associated). Among TCR beta chains, those listed as cytomegalovirus-associated numbered around 160. Among TCR sequences, most were rare, though some public TCRs appeared in many donors.

V dropped 0 bases and J dropped 10; count of bases not matched to a gene: 20. The CDR3 totals 18 residues. Per the germline V gene, CDR1 is KGHSH and CDR2 is LQKENI. Comments on this clone: The antigen remains unidentified.

Clones were sequenced by immunoSEQ multiplex PCR, and TCRdb holds only the in-frame ones, with some missing. The data show around 170,000 clones, around 84% seen once. The origin of this receptor is a man in his late teens or twenties in good health and CMV-seropositive. The sample comprised PBMCs. The V and J genes are TRBV18 and TRBJ1-1; 7 bases are a match to TRBD1. The CDR3 sequence: CASSPPTGALVRKGGAFF. The CDR3 DNA reads TGTGCCAGCTCACCACCCACAGGGGCTCTCGTGCGAAAGGGAGGAGCTTTCTTT.